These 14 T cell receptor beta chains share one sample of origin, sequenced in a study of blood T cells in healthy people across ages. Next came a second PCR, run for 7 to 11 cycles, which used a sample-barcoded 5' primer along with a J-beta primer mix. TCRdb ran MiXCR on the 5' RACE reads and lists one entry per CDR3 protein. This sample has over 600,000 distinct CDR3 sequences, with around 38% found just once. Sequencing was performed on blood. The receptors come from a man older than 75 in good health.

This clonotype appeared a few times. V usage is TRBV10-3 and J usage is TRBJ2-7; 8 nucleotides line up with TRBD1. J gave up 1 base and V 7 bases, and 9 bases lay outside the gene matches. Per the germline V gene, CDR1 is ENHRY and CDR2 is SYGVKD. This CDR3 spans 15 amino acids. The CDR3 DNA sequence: TGTGCCATCACCCATGGACAGGGAACGTCCTACGAGCAGTACTTC. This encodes CAITHGQGTSYEQYF.

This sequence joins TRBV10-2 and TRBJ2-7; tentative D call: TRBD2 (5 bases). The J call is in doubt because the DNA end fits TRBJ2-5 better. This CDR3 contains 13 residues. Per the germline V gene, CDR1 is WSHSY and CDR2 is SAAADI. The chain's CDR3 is CASRSVTGETQYF. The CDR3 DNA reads TGCGCCAGCAGGAGCGTCACGGGGGAGACCCAGTACTTC.

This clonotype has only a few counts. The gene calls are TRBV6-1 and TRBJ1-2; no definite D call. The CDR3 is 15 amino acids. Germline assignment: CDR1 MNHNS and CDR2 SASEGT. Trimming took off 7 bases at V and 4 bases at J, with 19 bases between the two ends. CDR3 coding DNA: TGTGCCAGCACTCCCCAAGTCGGTTCCTCCTATGGCTACACCTTC. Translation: CASTPQVGSSYGYTF.

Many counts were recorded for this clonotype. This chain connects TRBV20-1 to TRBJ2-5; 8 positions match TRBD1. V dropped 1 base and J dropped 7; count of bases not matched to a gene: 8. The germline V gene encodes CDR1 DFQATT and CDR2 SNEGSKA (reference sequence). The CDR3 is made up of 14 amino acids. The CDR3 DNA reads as TGCAGTGCTAGAGGGCAAGGACAGGGCGCGACCCAGTACTTC. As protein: CSARGQGQGATQYF.

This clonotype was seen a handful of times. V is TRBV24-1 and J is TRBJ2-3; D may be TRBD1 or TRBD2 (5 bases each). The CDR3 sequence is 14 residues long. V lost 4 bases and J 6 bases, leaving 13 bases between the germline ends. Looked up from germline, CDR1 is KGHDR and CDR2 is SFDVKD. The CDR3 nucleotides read TGTGCCACCAGTGACTCCGGGACGATCGATACGCAGTATTTT. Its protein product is CATSDSGTIDTQYF.

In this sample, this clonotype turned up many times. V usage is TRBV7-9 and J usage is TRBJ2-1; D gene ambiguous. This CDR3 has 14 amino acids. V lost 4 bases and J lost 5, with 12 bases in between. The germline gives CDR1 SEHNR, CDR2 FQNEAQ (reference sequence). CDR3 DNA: TGTGCCAGCAGCTGGATAGGAATCCACAATGAGCAGTTCTTC. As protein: CASSWIGIHNEQFF.

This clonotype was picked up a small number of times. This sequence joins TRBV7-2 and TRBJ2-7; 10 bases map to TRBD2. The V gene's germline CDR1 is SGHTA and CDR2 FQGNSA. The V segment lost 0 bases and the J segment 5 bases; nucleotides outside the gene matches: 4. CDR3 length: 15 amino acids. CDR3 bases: TGTGCCAGCAGCTTAGCCCCGGGACTAGCGAACGAGCAGTACTTC. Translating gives CASSLAPGLANEQYF.

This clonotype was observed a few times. CDR3 residues: CSAFGAGDTQYF. DNA for the CDR3: TGCAGTGCTTTCGGGGCAGGAGATACGCAGTATTTT. V usage is TRBV20-1 and J usage is TRBJ2-3; D is tentatively TRBD1 or TRBD2 (5 bases each). The V end was cut by 5 bases, the J end by 5 bases, with 11 bases between. Germline CDR1 and CDR2: DFQATT and SNEGSKA (reference sequence). This CDR3 spans 12 amino acids.

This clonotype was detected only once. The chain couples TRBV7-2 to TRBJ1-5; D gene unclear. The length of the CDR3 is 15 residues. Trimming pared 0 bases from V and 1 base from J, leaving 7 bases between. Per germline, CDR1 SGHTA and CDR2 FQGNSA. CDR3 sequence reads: CASSLAHNSNQPQHF. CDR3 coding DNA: TGTGCCAGCAGCTTAGCGCATAACAGCAATCAGCCCCAGCATTTT. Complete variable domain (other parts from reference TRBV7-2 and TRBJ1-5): GAGVSQSPSNKVTEKGKDVELRCDPISGHTALYWYRQSLGQGLEFLIYFQGNSAPDKSGLPSDRFSAERTGGSVSTLTIQRTQQEDSAVYLCASSLAHNSNQPQHFGDGTRLSIL.

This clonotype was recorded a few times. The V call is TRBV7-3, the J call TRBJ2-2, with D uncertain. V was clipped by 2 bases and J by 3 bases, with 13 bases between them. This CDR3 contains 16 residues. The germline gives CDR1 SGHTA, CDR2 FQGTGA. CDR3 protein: CASSLDTSAHTGELFF. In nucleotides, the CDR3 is TGTGCCAGCAGCTTAGATACGAGCGCCCACACCGGGGAGCTGTTTTTT.

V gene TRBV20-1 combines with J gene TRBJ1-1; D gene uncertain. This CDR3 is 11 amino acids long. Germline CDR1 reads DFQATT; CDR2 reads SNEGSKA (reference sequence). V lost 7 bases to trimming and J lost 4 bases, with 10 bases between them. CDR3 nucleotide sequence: TGCAGTGGGTTTAAGAGCACTGAAGCTTTCTTT. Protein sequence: CSGFKSTEAFF.

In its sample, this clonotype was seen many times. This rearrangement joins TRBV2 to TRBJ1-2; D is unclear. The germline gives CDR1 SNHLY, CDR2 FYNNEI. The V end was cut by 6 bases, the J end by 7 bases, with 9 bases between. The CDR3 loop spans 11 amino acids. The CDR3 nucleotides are TGTGCCAGCAGGCTGGGGAGTGGCTACACCTTC. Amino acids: CASRLGSGYTF.

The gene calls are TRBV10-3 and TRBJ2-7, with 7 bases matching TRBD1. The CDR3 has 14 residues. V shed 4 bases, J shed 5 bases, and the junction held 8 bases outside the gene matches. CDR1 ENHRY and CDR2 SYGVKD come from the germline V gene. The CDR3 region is CAISVRTGGHEQYF. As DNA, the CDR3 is TGTGCCATCAGTGTTCGGACAGGAGGCCACGAGCAGTACTTC.

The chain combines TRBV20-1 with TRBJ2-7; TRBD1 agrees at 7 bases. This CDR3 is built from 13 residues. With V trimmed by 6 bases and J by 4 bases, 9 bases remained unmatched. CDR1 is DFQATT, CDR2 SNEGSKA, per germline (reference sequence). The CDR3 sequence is CSARAGQAYEQYF. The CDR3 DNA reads TGCAGTGCACGCGCCGGACAGGCGTACGAGCAGTACTTC.